These T cell receptor beta chains were read from a single sample in a study of T-cell memory formation after mild COVID-19. MiXCR was run by TCRdb on the 5' RACE reads, yielding one entry per CDR3 protein. The sample comprises hundreds of thousands of distinct CDR3 sequences, under 20% of which are singletons, and about 22% rests with the top ten. Sequencing used PBMCs or a T cell subset sorted from them (not recorded which). All receptors derive from a man aged 18 to 29 who had mild COVID-19 (a few samples of this study predate the infection). Cell type and time point are not known. Both conserved end residues are part of each CDR3.

v_gene	j_gene	CDR3aa
TRBV5-8	TRBJ2-1	CASSLMVSNEQFF
TRBV5-1	TRBJ2-5	CASSLVAGEGETQYF
TRBV6-5	TRBJ1-2	CASSYSIGMGGYTF
TRBV5-1	TRBJ2-3	CASSLAAPRDTQYF
TRBV4-3	TRBJ2-2	CASSQRQGATGELFF
TRBV10-3	TRBJ2-5	CAISERVQETQYF
TRBV5-1	TRBJ1-2	CASSSRTGEIANGYTF
TRBV4-3	TRBJ1-2	CASSQVGGRRGEGYTF
TRBV7-8	TRBJ2-3	CASSLGRRTDTQYF
TRBV6-6	TRBJ2-3	CATIDPVGGTDTQYF
TRBV10-3	TRBJ1-2	CAITRGEDSYGYTF
TRBV5-1	TRBJ1-1	CASSLDAGTVNTEAFF
TRBV7-2	TRBJ1-2	CASSPSPGTGPPYGYTF
TRBV19	TRBJ1-5	CASSGLKYQPQHF
TRBV7-9	TRBJ2-5	CASRGQGEETQYF
TRBV5-1	TRBJ2-1	CASSLGSTGWNNEQFF
TRBV11-2	TRBJ1-4	CASSWGRVGTNEKLFF
TRBV7-2	TRBJ2-7	CASSSGTYRSYEQYF
TRBV5-1	TRBJ2-1	CASSFRAGGSYNEQFF
TRBV24-1	TRBJ2-3	CATTEDESDTQYF
TRBV6-5	TRBJ2-7	CASTLAWGQGTEQYF
TRBV2	TRBJ2-1	CASSGSGTPGDEQFF
TRBV6-5	TRBJ2-2	CASSAGPGGELFF
TRBV5-5	TRBJ2-5	CASSDVGRQETQYF
TRBV14	TRBJ1-1	CASGVRTEAFF
TRBV15	TRBJ1-6	CATRGSTSSPLHF
TRBV12-3/TRBV12-4	TRBJ2-7	CASSGTGPHEQYF
TRBV6-5	TRBJ2-5	CASSWLERGMETQYF
TRBV5-1	TRBJ2-7	CASSPQGQGAVRYEQYF
TRBV29-1	TRBJ1-1	CSVEGFEAFF
TRBV12-3/TRBV12-4	TRBJ2-3	CASSLAVTSGGSRNTDTQYF
TRBV19	TRBJ2-1	CASSISGPSSYNEQFF
TRBV27	TRBJ1-2	CASSLLGGGRGYTF
TRBV19	TRBJ2-7	CASSIGDRVSSYEQYF
TRBV9	TRBJ2-7	CASSASGRRPADEQYF
TRBV10-2	TRBJ2-1	CASSDPLAGGGSYNEQFF
TRBV7-9	TRBJ1-5	CASSLDWASNQPQHF
TRBV18	TRBJ2-1	CASSPRDRVANEQFF
TRBV20-1	TRBJ1-1	CSAKGGLILNTEAFF
TRBV18	TRBJ2-1	CASSLSGGHDNEQFF